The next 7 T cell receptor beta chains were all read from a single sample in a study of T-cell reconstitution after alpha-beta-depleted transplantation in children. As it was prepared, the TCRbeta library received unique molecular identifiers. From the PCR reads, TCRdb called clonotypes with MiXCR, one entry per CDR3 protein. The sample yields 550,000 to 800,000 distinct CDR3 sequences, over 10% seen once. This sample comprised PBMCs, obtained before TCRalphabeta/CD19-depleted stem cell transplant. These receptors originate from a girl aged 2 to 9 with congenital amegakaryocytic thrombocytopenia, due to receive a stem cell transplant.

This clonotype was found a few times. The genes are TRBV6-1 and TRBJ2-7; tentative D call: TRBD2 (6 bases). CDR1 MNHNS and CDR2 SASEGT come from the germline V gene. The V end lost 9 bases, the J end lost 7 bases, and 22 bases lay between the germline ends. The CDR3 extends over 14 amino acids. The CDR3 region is CASKRRAGLVEQYF. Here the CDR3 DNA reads TGTGCCAGTAAACGACGGGCGGGATTGGTAGAGCAGTACTTC.

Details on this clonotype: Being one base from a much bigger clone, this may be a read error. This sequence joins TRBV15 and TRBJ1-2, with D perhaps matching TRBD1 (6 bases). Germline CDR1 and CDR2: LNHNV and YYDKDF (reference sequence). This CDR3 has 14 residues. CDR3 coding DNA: TGTGCCACCAGCCCAAGGACAGCTTCCTATGGCGACACCTTC. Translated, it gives CATSPRTASYGDTF.

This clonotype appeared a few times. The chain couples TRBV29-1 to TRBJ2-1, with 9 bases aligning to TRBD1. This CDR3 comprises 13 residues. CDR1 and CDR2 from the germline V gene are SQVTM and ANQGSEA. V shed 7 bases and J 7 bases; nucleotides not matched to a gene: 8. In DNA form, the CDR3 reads TGCAGCGCCCCCCGGACAGGGGAGAATGAGCAGTTCTTC. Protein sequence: CSAPRTGENEQFF.

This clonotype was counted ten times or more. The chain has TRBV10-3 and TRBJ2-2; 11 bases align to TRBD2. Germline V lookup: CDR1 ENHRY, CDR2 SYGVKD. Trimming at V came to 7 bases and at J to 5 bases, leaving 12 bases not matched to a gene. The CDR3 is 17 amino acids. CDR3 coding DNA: TGTGCCATCACCAAAAACTTAGCGGGAGGGCGAACCGGGGAGCTGTTTTTT. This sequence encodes CAITKNLAGGRTGELFF.

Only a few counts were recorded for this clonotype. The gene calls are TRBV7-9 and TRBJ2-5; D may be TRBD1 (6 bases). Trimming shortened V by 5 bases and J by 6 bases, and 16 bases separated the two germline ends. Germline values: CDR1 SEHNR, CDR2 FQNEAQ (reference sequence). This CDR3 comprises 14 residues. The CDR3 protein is CASSPHRVDKTQYF. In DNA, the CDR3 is TGTGCCAGCAGCCCCCACAGGGTTGATAAGACCCAGTACTTC.

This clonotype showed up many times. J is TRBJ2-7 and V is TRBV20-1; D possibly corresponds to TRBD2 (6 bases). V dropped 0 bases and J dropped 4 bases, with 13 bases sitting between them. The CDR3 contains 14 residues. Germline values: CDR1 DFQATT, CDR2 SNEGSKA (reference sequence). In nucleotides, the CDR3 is TGCAGTGCTAGAGAGGCAGGAGGGCCTTACGAGCAGTACTTC. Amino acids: CSAREAGGPYEQYF.

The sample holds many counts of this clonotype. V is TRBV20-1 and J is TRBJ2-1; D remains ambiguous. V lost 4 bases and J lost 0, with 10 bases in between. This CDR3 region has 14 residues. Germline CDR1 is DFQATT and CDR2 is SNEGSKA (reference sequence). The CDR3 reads CSATDTSSYNEQFF. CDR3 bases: TGCAGTGCTACAGACACGAGCTCCTACAATGAGCAGTTCTTC.